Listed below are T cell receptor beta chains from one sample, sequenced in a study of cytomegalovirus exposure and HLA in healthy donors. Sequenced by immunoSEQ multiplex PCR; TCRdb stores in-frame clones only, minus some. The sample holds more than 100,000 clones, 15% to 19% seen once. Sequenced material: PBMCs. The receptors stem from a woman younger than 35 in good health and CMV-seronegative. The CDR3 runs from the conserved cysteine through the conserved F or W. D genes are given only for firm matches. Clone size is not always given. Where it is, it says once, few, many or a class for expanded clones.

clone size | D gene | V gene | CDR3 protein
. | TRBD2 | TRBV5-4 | CASSSLAGDYNEQFF
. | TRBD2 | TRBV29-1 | CSVDLAGIYNEQFF
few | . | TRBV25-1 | CASSEPGDFYGYTF
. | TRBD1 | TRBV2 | CASSPGQVENQPQHF
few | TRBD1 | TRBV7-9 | CASSHGQGFDEKLFF
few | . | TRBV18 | CASSPGQGFNEQFF
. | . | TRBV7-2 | CASSLAGAKETQYF
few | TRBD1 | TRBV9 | CASSPRTGDETQYF
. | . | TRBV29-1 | CSVTQGYEQYF
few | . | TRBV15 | CATSRDRENTEAFF
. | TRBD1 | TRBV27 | CASSLLGQVSYEQYF
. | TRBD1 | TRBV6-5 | CASSYRGLASSYGYTF
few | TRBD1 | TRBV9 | CASSVQGQGGEQYF
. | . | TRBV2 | CASNRGGGTEAFF
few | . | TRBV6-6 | CASSGDQGIHTREAFF
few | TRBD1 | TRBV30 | CAWRTGDQQYF
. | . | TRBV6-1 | CASSDWPYGYTF
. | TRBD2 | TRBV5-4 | CASSLTSGVGEQFF
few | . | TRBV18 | CASSRQGPSNEQFF
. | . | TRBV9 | CASSPRRGEGNTGELFF
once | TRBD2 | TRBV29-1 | CSVARRTSGTYNEEQFF
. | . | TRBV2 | CASANSPEPYGYTF
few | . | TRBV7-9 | CASSSLGERETQYF
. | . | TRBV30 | CAWSQLGLFFGGYTF
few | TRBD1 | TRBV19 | CASTSEDRDNNQPQHF
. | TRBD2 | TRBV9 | CASSTPGGPREQFF
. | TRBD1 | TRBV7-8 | CASSLPDRGLTPTNEKLFF
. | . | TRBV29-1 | CSVDSNYGYTF
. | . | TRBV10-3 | CAISGATSQETQYF
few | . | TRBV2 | CASSEYGTEAFF
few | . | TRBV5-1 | CASAVYYSSEQFF
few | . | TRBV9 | CASSETGANYGYTF
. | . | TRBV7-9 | CASSLAGGGRNSPLHF
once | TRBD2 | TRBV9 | CASSVSGRNYEQYF
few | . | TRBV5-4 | CASSLETGSQETQYF
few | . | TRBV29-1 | CSGGDNEQFF
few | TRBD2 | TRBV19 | CACGLAGSDGETQYF
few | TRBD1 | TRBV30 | CAWSDGPTGYSPGTQYF
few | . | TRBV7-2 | CASSDSALGAYTGELFF
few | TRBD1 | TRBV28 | CASSVRDSHTDTQYF
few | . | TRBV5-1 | CASSYESGQNTEAFF
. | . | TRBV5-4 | CASSLTGWREAFF
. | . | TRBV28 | CASRRGGNSYEQYF
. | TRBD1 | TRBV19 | CASTEGQGIQPQHF
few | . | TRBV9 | CASSVGGGTGTYEQYF
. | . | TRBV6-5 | CASSRRGIAYEQYF
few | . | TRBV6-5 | CASSEGVSYEQYF
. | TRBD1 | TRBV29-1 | CSVRTGGMNEQYF
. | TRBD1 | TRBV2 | CANSWDRGRDTQYF
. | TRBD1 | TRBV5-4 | CASSWTGQETQYF
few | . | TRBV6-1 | CASSLRTDSYEQYF
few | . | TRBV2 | CASRAGRNTEAFF
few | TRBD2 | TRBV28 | CASSPSGTRTLEQYF
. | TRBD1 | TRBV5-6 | CASSLSDRGFTEAFF
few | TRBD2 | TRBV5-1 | CASSLGGGSSYNEQFF
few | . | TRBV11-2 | CASSLGPGEQYF
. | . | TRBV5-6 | CASSFPGLNTEAFF
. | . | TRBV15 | CATSRGGRGGEAQHF
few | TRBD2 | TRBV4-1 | CASSSGTSGSGTDTQYF
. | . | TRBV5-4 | CASQDNSYNEQFF